Listed below are T cell receptor beta chains from one sample, sequenced in a study of regulatory T cells in long-lasting Graves disease. Via MiXCR, TCRdb re-called the multiplex PCR reads, giving one row per CDR3 protein. The table records about 610,000 distinct CDR3 sequences, roughly 16% of them present only once. This sample also appeared in a second study, on T cells in Graves' hyperthyroidism and ophthalmopathy.

The input for sequencing was peripheral blood mononuclear cells (PBMCs), taken at new diagnosis, from a patient treated with antithyroid drugs. These receptors all come from a man aged 18-30 years with Graves disease. The CDR3 runs from the conserved cysteine through the conserved F or W. The D gene is left open where the match is weak. Clone sizes are given selectively: once, few, many, or a class where the clone is expanded.

d_gene	j_gene	abundance	v_gene	len	CDR3nt	CDR3aa
TRBD1	TRBJ1-3	few	TRBV5-1	14	TGCGCCAGCAGCCCCGGGACAGGGAGAAACACCATATATTTT	CASSPGTGRNTIYF
NA	TRBJ2-3	many	TRBV20-1	12	TGCAGTGCTAGAGACGGTACAGATACGCAGTATTTT	CSARDGTDTQYF
NA	TRBJ2-3	NA	TRBV4-1	15	TGCGCCAGCAGCCAATTGCAGGGAGGGGGAGATACGCAGTATTTT	CASSQLQGGGDTQYF
NA	TRBJ2-1	few	TRBV20-1	13	TGCAGTGCTCCCCGACTAGGGAACAATGAGCAGTTCTTC	CSAPRLGNNEQFF
NA	TRBJ1-1	many	TRBV29-1	12	TGCAGCGTTGTCTCAGGGAACACTGAAGCTTTCTTT	CSVVSGNTEAFF
TRBD2	TRBJ2-7	many	TRBV20-1	16	TGCAGTGCTAGAGATTGGTCTAGCGGGAGTTCCTACGAGCAGTACTTC	CSARDWSSGSSYEQYF
TRBD2	TRBJ2-1	NA	TRBV10-3	15	TGTGCCACTGGCGGAGATGGACTAGCCGCCAATGAGCAGTTCTTC	CATGGDGLAANEQFF
TRBD1	TRBJ1-5	many	TRBV12-3/TRBV12-4	17	TGTGCCAGCAGTCCCAGCGCCTGGGACAGGGTCAATCAGCCCCAGCATTTT	CASSPSAWDRVNQPQHF
NA	TRBJ2-5	few	TRBV7-3	13	TGTGCCAGCAGCTTAAGAGTTTCAGAGACCCAGTACTTC	CASSLRVSETQYF
TRBD1	TRBJ2-4	NA	TRBV3-1	13	TGTGCCAGCAGTTGGACAGGGAAAAACATTCAGTACTTC	CASSWTGKNIQYF
TRBD2	TRBJ2-7	few	TRBV20-1	14	TGCAGTGCTAGTAGGGTAGCGGGAGTCTACGAGCAGTACTTC	CSASRVAGVYEQYF
NA	TRBJ1-2	many	TRBV6-1	15	TGTGCCAGCAGTGAACGATCAGGCAGCTACTATGGCTACACCTTC	CASSERSGSYYGYTF
TRBD2	TRBJ2-1	many	TRBV20-1	15	TGCAGTGCTAGCGGCCAAGCGGGAGGTTCGGCTGAGCAGTTCTTC	CSASGQAGGSAEQFF
TRBD2	TRBJ2-1	NA	TRBV20-1	16	TGCAGTGCCCGGTCTAGCGGGAACTTTTATTACAATGAGCAGTTCTTC	CSARSSGNFYYNEQFF